This T cell receptor (beta chain) originates from a study of shared clonotypes between healthy human individuals. Comment on this clone: Its specificity is not known.

Notes on the study in general: Blood was the sole source, and tissue repertoires probably differ. Among donors, sharing of clonotypes was expected to be affected by sequencing depth.

Assay: immunoSEQ multiplex PCR; the TCRdb copy retains only in-frame clones and omits some. The sample consists of around 2.1 million clones, 95% of them appearing once. All donors were healthy HIV-negative adults lacking recent acute infections or vaccinations. Splitting the CD4+ cells yielded a CD45RA+ naive subset and a CD45RA-negative memory subset. Trimming cost V 3 bases and J 0 bases; bases outside gene matches: 3. This CDR3 is built from 16 residues. CDR1 and CDR2 from the germline V gene are SGHRS and YFSETQ. The TCR comes from a man between 18 and 35 years old in good health. The sequenced material came from naive CD4+ T cells sorted from blood. As for subset: CD45RA+ positively selected. This chain connects TRBV5-1 to TRBJ1-5; 10 positions match TRBD1. CDR3 protein: CASSWGTGDSNQPQHF. CDR3 DNA: TGCGCCAGCAGCTGGGGGACAGGGGATAGCAATCAGCCCCAGCATTTT.